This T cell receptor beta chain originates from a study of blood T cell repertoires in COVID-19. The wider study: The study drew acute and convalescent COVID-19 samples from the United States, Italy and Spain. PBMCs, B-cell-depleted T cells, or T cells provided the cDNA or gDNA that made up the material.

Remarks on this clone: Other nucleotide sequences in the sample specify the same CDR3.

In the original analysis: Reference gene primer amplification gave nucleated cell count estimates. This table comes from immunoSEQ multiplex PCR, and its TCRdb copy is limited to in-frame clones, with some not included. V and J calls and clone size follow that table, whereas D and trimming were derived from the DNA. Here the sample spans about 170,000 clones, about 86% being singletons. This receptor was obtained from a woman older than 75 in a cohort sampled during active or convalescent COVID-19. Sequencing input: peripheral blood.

The CDR3 bases are TGTGCCAGCTCTTTCAGGGGAACAGATACGCAGTATTTT. Protein product: CASSFRGTDTQYF. The genes are TRBV27 and TRBJ2-3; a weak D match, TRBD1 (6 bases). Germline assignment: CDR1 MNHEY and CDR2 SMNVEV (reference sequence). This CDR3 is 13 amino acids long. V was clipped by 8 bases and J by 3 bases, with 12 bases between them.